Listed here are 13 T cell receptor beta chains from one sample, sequenced in a study of shared clonotypes between healthy human individuals. The protocol was immunoSEQ multiplex PCR, while the TCRdb copy is restricted to in-frame clones and leaves out a portion. In the table there are approximately 1,000,000 clones, about 72% of which are singletons. The specimen sequenced was memory CD4+ T cells from PBMCs. Subset: CD45RA-negative fraction. These receptors all stem from a man younger than 30 in good health. Some clones in this sample may be carry-over from other donors' samples.

As for this clone: One end of the junction fails to match germline, which may point to a read error. The rearrangement uses TRBV6-1 and TRBJ1-5, with 9 positions matching TRBD1. The V gene's germline CDR1 is MNHNS and CDR2 SASEGT. The CDR3 covers 15 residues. CDR3 region: CASSELTGGKQPQHF. The CDR3 DNA sequence: TGTGCCAGCAGTGAGTTAACAGGGGGCAAGCAGCCCCAGCATTTT.

J is TRBJ2-2 and V is TRBV7-2, with TRBD1 matching 7 bases. Germline V CDR1 and CDR2: SGHTA, FQGNSA. With V trimmed by 3 bases and J by 2 bases, 3 bases remained unmatched. The CDR3 is 15 amino acids. The CDR3 loop is CASSLNRGNTGELFF. As DNA, the CDR3 is TGTGCCAGCAGCTTGAACAGGGGAAACACCGGGGAGCTGTTTTTT.

The rearrangement links TRBV11-2 to TRBJ2-2; D is unresolved. The CDR3 is 15 amino acids. With 1 base removed from V and 3 bases from J, the gap between germline ends came to 9 bases. Germline CDR1 and CDR2: SGHAT and FQNNGV. The CDR3 protein is CASSLVKRYTGELFF. In DNA, the CDR3 is TGTGCCAGCAGCTTAGTAAAGCGATACACCGGGGAGCTGTTTTTT.

This rearrangement joins TRBV7-2 to TRBJ2-7, with 9 bases aligning to TRBD1. The J segment lost 3 bases and the V segment lost 1 base, leaving 10 bases of the junction unmatched. Per germline, CDR1 SGHTA and CDR2 FQGNSA. The CDR3 spans 17 residues. CDR3 sequence: CASSLVGWGQGFYEQYF. The DNA of the CDR3 is TGTGCCAGCAGCTTAGTGGGTTGGGGACAGGGCTTCTACGAGCAGTACTTC. Combining the CDR3 with reference TRBV7-2 and TRBJ2-7 gives the whole variable domain GAGVSQSPSNKVTEKGKDVELRCDPISGHTALYWYRQSLGQGLEFLIYFQGNSAPDKSGLPSDRFSAERTGGSVSTLTIQRTQQEDSAVYLCASSLVGWGQGFYEQYFGPGTRLTVT.

This chain connects TRBV9 to TRBJ1-2; D not resolved. The CDR3 consists of 14 residues. CDR1 and CDR2 from the germline V gene are SGDLS and YYNGEE. V was cut by 3 bases and J by 1 base, with 10 bases left in between. CDR3 amino acids: CASSAGLNNYGYTF. The CDR3 DNA reads TGTGCCAGCAGCGCCGGACTGAATAACTATGGCTACACCTTC.

This sequence joins TRBV15 and TRBJ2-3, with 9 positions matching TRBD1. The V and J ends lost 4 bases and 4 bases, in that order; junction bases with no gene match: 3. In germline, CDR1 is LNHNV, CDR2 YYDKDF (reference sequence). CDR3 length equals 14 residues. The CDR3 region is CATSKRQGADTQYF. For the CDR3, the DNA is TGTGCCACCAGCAAGCGACAGGGGGCAGATACGCAGTATTTT.

V usage is TRBV7-3 and J usage is TRBJ1-2; TRBD1 matches at 8 bases. The V segment lost 7 bases and the J segment 4 bases; nucleotides outside the gene matches: 11. Germline V lookup: CDR1 SGHTA, CDR2 FQGTGA. The CDR3 length is 15 residues. The CDR3 sequence is CASTVSQGAAYGYTF. The CDR3 DNA is TGTGCCAGCACCGTGTCCCAGGGGGCTGCCTATGGCTACACCTTC.

V is TRBV18 and J is TRBJ2-3, with 7 bases fitting TRBD1. V was pared by 8 bases and J by 0 bases, with 2 bases of the junction left unmatched. The CDR3 loop spans 13 amino acids. Germline V gene lookup returns CDR1 KGHSH and CDR2 LQKENI. In DNA form, the CDR3 reads TGTGCCAGCACGGGACAGAGCACAGATACGCAGTATTTT. Translated, it gives CASTGQSTDTQYF.

This clone has just one count. The chain links TRBV28 to TRBJ1-1; D is unclear. This CDR3 contains 15 residues. Trimming pared 2 bases from V and 0 bases from J, leaving 10 bases between. Germline-derived CDR1 and CDR2 are MDHEN and SYDVKM. CDR3 nucleotides: TGTGCCAGCAGTTTAGGTAGAGGGATGAACACTGAAGCTTTCTTT. Its protein product is CASSLGRGMNTEAFF.

The J gene is TRBJ1-3, the V gene TRBV5-1; no definite D call. The CDR3 spans 16 residues. Trimming shortened V by 2 bases and J by 3 bases, and 15 bases separated the two germline ends. The V gene's germline CDR1 is SGHRS and CDR2 YFSETQ. This chain's CDR3 is CASSLSSLADGNTIYF. The CDR3 DNA reads as TGCGCCAGCAGCTTATCTTCCTTGGCGGATGGAAACACCATATATTTT.

The V and J genes are TRBV28 and TRBJ1-2; tentatively, D is TRBD1 (5 bases). The ends were cut back, 8 bases at V and 8 bases at J, with 15 bases in the middle. There are 12 residues in the CDR3. Germline values: CDR1 MDHEN, CDR2 SYDVKM. CDR3 DNA: TGTGCCAGCGAAGCAGGGAAGGGAGGCTACACCTTC. Encoded protein: CASEAGKGGYTF.

This rearrangement joins TRBV25-1 to TRBJ2-2; no reliable D call. V shed 3 bases and J shed 6 bases, with 11 bases lying between them. The CDR3 is made up of 14 amino acids. Looked up from germline, CDR1 is MGHDK and CDR2 is SYGVNS. The DNA of the CDR3 is TGTGCCAGCAGTGAGCTTATAGGGTCCGGGGAGCTGTTTTTT. It specifies CASSELIGSGELFF.

V and J are TRBV18 and TRBJ2-5; tentative D call: TRBD2 (5 bases). CDR1 KGHSH and CDR2 LQKENI come from the germline V gene. Trimming cost V 3 bases and J 2 bases, with 16 bases left between them. The CDR3 has 16 amino acids. DNA for the CDR3: TGTGCCAGCTCACCCTATCCCCAGCGGTTACAAGAGACCCAGTACTTC. Its protein is CASSPYPQRLQETQYF.